This TCR beta chain was recorded in a study of cytomegalovirus exposure and HLA in healthy donors. V was clipped by 0 bases and J by 6 bases, with 7 bases between them. The V gene's germline CDR1 is SGHRS and CDR2 YFSETQ. This CDR3 is 13 amino acids long. Notes on this clone: Its antigen is currently unknown.

While the first cohort had 600 to 800 subjects, the donors belonged to the separate validation cohort of roughly 130 subjects. Clones were sequenced by immunoSEQ multiplex PCR, and TCRdb holds only the in-frame ones, with some missing. The sample has roughly 250,000 clones; about 87% are singletons. Study-level findings and limits: In vitro, three CMV-associated chains proved specific for CMV antigens. Clusters of TCRs from the first cohort tended to co-occur in the 95 to 150 validation repertoires (as a later analysis found).

Sequenced: PBMCs. J is TRBJ2-1 and V is TRBV5-1; D remains ambiguous. This sequence originates from a man aged 18 to 29 in good health and CMV-seronegative. The CDR3 is CASSLEPGNEQFF. CDR3 coding DNA: TGCGCCAGCAGCTTGGAACCAGGCAATGAGCAGTTCTTC.